This TCR beta chain was captured in a study of beta chain features in type 1 diabetes. The purity of all sorted populations exceeded 95%. General study findings and limits: Moderate yet significant TCRB CDR3 shortening was seen in Type 1 diabetes patients in all four CD4+ subsets.

Expressed TCRB transcripts got sequenced, as all isolated RNA was reverse transcribed. The protocol was immunoSEQ multiplex PCR, while the TCRdb copy is restricted to in-frame clones and leaves out a portion. The table has almost 350,000 clones, roughly 8% seen once. This CDR3 has 13 residues. Trimming at V came to 6 bases and at J to 4 bases, leaving 4 bases not matched to a gene. CDR1 is MNHNY and CDR2 is SVGAGI in the germline V gene (reference sequence). As concerns this clone: Its matching antigen is unknown.

Sequenced material: central memory CD4+ T cells from blood. The clonotype was recovered from a young woman in good health. The chain is built from TRBV6-6 and TRBJ1-1; TRBD1 matches at 8 bases. CDR3 bases: TGTGCCAGCAGATGGGACAGGATCACTGAAGCTTTCTTT. Its translation: CASRWDRITEAFF.